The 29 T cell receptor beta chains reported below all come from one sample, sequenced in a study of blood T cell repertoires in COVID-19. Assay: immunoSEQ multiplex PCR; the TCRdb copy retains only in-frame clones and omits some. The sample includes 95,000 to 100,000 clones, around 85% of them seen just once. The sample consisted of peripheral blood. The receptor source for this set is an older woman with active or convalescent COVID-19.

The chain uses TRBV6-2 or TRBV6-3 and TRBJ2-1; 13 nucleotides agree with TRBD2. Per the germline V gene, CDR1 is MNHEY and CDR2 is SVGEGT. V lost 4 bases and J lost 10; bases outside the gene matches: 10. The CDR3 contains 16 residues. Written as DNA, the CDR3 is TGTGCCAGCAGTTCGTGGACTAGCGGGAGCGCCGTAGAGCAGTTCTTC. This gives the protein CASSSWTSGSAVEQFF.

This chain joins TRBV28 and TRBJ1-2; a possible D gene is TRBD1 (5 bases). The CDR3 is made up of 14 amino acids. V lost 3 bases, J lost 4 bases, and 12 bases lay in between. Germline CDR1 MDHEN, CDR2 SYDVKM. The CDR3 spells CASSLVQGRYGYTF. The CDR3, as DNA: TGTGCCAGCAGTTTGGTTCAGGGTCGCTATGGCTACACCTTC.

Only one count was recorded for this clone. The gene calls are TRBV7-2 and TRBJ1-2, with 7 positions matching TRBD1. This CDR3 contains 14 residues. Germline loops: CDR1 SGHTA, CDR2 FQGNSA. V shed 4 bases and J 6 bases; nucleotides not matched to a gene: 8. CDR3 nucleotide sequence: TGTGCCAGCAGCTCCCCGGGACAGAAGCATGGCTACACCTTC. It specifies CASSSPGQKHGYTF.

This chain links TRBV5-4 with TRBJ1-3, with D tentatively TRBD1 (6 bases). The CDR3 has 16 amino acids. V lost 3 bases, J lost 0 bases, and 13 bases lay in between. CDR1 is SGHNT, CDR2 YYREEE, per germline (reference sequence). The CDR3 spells CASSSKTGTSGNTIYF. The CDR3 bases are TGTGCCAGCAGCTCAAAAACAGGGACCTCTGGAAACACCATATATTTT.

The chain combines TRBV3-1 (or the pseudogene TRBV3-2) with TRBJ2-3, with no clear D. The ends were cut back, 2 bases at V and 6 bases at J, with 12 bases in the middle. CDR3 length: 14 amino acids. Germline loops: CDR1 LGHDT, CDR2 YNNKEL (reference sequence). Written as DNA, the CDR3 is TGTGCCAGCAGCCAATCATTCGCGGCGGATACGCAGTATTTT. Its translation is CASSQSFAADTQYF.

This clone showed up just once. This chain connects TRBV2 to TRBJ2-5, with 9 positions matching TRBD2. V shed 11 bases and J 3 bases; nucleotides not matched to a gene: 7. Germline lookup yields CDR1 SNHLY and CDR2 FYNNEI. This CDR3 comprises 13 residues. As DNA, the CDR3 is TGTGCCTGTGCGGGGGGGCTCGAAGAGACCCAGTACTTC. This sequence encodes CACAGGLEETQYF.

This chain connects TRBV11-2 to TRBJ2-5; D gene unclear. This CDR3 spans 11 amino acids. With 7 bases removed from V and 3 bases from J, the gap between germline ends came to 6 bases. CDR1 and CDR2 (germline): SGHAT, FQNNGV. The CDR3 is CASTREETQYF. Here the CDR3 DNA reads TGTGCCAGCACCCGAGAAGAGACCCAGTACTTC.

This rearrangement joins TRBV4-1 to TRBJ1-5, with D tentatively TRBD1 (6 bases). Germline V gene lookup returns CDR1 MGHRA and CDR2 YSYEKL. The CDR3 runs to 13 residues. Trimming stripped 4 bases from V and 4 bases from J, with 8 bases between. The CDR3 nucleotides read TGCGCCAGCAGCCGGGACATTAATCAGCCCCAGCATTTT. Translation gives CASSRDINQPQHF.

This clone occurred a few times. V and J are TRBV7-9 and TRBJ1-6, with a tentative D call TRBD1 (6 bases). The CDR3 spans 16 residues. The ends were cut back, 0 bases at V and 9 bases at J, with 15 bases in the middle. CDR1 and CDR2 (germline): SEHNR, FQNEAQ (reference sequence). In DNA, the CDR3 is TGTGCCAGCAGCTTAGCCCAACAGGGAGCTGGTTCACCCCTCCACTTT. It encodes CASSLAQQGAGSPLHF.

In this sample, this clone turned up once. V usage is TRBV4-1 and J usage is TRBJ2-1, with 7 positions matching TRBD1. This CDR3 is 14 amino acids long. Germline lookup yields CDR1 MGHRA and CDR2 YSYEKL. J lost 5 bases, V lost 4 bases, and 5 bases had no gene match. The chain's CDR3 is CASSRRTGDNEQFF. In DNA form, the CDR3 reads TGCGCCAGCAGCCGGCGCACAGGGGACAATGAGCAGTTCTTC.

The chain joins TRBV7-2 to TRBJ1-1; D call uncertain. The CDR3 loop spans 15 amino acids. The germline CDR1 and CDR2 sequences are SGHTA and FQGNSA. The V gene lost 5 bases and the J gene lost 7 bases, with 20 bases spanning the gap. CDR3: CASSQSAGGRSEAFF. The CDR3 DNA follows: TGTGCCAGCAGCCAGTCGGCAGGAGGGAGGAGTGAAGCTTTCTTT.

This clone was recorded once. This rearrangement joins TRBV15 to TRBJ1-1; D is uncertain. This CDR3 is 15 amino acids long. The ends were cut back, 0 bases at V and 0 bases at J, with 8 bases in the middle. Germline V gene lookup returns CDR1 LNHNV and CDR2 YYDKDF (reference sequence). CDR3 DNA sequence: TGTGCCACCAGCAGAGATGTCAGTATGAACACTGAAGCTTTCTTT. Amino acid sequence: CATSRDVSMNTEAFF.

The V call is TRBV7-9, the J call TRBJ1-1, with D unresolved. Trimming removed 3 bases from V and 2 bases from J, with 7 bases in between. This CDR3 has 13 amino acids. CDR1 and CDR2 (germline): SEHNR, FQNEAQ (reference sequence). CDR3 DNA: TGTGCCAGCAGCTTCCCCGTTAACACTGAAGCTTTCTTT. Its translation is CASSFPVNTEAFF.

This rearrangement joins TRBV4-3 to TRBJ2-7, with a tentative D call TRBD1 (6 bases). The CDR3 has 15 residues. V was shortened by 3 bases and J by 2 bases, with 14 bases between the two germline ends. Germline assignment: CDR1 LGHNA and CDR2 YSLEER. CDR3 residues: CASSQNRAGPYEQYF. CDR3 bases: TGCGCCAGCAGCCAGAACAGGGCCGGCCCCTACGAGCAGTACTTC.

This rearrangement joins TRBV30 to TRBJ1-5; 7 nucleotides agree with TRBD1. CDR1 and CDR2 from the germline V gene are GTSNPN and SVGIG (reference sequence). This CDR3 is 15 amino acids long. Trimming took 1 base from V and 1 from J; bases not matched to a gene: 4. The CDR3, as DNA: TGTGCCTGGAGTGAGGGGGCAGCAAGCAATCAGCCCCAGCATTTT. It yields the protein CAWSEGAASNQPQHF.

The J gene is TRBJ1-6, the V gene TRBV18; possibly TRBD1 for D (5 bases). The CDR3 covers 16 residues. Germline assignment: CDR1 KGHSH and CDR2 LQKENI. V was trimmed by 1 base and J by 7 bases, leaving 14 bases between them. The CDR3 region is CASSPQGAGPNSPLHF. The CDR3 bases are TGTGCCAGCTCACCACAGGGAGCGGGGCCAAATTCACCCCTCCACTTT.

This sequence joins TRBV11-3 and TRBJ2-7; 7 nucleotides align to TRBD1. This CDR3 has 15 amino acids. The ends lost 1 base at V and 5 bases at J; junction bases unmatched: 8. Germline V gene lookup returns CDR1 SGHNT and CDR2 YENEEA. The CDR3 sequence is CASSLGGDRVHEQYF. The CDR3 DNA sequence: TGTGCCAGCAGCTTAGGGGGTGACAGGGTCCACGAGCAGTACTTC.

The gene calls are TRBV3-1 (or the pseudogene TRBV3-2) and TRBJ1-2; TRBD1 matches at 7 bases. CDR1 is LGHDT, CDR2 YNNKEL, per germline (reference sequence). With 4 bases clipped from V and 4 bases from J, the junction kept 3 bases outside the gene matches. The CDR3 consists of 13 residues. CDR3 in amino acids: CASSRGTVYGYTF. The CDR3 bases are TGTGCCAGCAGCCGCGGGACAGTCTATGGCTACACCTTC.

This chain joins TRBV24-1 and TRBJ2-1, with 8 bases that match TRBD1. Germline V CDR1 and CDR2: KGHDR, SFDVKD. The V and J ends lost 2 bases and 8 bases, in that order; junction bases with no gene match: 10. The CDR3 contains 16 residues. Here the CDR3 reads CATSDSIDRGHDEQFF. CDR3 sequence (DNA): TGTGCCACCAGTGATTCCATAGACAGGGGACATGATGAGCAGTTCTTC.

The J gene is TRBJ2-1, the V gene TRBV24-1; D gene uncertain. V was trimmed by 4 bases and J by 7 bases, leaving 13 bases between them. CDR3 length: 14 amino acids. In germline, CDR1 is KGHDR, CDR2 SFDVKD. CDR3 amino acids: CATSETGSRNEQFF. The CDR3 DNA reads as TGTGCCACCAGTGAAACCGGGTCGAGGAATGAGCAGTTCTTC.

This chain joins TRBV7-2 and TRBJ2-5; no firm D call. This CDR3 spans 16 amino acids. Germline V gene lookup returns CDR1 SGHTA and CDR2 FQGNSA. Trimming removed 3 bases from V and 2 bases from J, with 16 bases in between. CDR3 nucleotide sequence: TGTGCCAGCAGCTTCCGTTGGGCAGCTCAACAAGAGACCCAGTACTTC. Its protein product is CASSFRWAAQQETQYF.

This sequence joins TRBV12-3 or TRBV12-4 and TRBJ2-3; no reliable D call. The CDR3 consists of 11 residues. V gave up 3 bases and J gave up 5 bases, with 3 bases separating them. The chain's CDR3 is CASSFIDTQYF. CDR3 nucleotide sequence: TGTGCCAGCAGTTTTATAGATACGCAGTATTTT.

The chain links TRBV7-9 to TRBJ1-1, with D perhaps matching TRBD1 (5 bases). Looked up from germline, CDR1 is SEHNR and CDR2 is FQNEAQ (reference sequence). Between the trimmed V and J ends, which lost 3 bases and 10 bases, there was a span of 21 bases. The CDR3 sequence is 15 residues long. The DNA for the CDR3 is TGTGCCAGCAGCTTTGCGGGGCATCAATCCAGTGGAGCTTTCTTT. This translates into CASSFAGHQSSGAFF.

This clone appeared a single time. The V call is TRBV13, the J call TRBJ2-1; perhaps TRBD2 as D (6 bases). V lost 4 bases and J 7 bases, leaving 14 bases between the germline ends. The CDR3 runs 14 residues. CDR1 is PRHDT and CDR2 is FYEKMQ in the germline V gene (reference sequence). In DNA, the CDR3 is TGTGCCAGCAGCTCGGCCGGGACTCCAAATGAGCAGTTCTTC. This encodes CASSSAGTPNEQFF. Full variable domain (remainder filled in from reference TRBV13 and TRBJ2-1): AAGVIQSPRHLIKEKRETATLKCYPIPRHDTVYWYQQGPGQDPQFLISFYEKMQSDKGSIPDRFSAQQFSDYHSELNMSSLELGDSALYFCASSSAGTPNEQFFGPGTRLTVL.

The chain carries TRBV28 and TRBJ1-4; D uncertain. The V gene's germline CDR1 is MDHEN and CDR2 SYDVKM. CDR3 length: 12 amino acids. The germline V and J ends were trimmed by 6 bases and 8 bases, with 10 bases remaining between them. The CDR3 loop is CASSAAEEKLFF. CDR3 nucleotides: TGTGCCAGCAGCGCGGCCGAGGAAAAACTGTTTTTT. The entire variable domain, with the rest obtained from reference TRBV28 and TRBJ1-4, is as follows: DVKVTQSSRYLVKRTGEKVFLECVQDMDHENMFWYRQDPGLGLRLIYFSYDVKMKEKGDIPEGYSVSREKKERFSLILESASTNQTSMYLCASSAAEEKLFFGSGTQLSVL.

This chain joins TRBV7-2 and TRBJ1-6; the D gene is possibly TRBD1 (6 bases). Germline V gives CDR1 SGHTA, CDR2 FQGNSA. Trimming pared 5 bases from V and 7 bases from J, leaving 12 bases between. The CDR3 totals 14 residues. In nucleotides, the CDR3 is TGTGCCAGCAGCCTGGACAGCCTGAATTCACCCCTCCACTTT. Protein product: CASSLDSLNSPLHF.

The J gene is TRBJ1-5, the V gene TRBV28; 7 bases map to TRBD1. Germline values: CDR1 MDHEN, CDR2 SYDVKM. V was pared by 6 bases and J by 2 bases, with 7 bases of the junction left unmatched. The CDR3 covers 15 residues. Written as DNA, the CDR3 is TGTGCCAGCAGAGCAGACAGGGATGGCAATCAGCCCCAGCATTTT. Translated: CASRADRDGNQPQHF.

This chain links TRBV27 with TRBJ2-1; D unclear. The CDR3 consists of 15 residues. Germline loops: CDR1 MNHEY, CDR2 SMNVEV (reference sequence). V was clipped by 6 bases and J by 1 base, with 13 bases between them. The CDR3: CASSVRSLSYNEQFF. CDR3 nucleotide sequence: TGTGCCAGCAGCGTAAGGAGTTTATCCTACAATGAGCAGTTCTTC.

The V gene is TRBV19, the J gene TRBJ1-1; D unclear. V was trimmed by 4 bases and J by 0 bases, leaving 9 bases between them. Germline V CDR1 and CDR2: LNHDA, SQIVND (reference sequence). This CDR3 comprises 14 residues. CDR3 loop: CASSRIGMNTEAFF. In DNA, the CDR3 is TGTGCCAGTAGTAGGATCGGGATGAACACTGAAGCTTTCTTT.